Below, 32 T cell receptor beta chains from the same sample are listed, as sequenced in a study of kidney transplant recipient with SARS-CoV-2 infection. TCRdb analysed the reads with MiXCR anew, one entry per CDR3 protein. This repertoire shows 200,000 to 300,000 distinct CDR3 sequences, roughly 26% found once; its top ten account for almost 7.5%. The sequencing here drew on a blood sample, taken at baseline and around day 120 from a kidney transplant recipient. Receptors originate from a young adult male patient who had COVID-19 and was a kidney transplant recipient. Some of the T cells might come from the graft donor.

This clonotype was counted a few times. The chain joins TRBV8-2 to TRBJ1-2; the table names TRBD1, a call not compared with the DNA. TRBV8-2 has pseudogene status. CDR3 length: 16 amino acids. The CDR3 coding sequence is TGTGGCAGTATCCCCTGTGATAGCCGAAAGACCTATGGCTACACCTTC. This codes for CGSIPCDSRKTYGYTF.

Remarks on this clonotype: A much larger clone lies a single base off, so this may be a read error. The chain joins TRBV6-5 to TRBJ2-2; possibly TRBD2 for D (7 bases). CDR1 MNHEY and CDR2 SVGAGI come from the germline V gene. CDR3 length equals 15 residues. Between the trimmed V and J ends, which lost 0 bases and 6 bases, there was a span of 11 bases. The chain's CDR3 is CASSYSGGGPGELFF. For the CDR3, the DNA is TGTGCCAGCAGTTACTCGGGAGGGGGGCCCGGGGAGCTGTTTTTT.

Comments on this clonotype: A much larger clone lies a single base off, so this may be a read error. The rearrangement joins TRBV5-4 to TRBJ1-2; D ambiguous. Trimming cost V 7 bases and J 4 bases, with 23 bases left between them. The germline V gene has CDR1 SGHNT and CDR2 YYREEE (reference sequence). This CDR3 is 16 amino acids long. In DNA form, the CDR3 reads TGTGCCAGCTTTCAGGCCGTACCAGGAAAGACCTATGGCTACACCTTC. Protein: CASFQAVPGKTYGYTF.

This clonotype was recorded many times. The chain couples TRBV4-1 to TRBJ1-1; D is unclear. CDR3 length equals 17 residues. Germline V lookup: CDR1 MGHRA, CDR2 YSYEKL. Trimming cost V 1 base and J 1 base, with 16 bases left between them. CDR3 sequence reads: CASSQGSPRSSNTEAFF. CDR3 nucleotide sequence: TGCGCCAGCAGCCAAGGGTCACCGAGGAGCTCGAACACTGAAGCTTTCTTT.

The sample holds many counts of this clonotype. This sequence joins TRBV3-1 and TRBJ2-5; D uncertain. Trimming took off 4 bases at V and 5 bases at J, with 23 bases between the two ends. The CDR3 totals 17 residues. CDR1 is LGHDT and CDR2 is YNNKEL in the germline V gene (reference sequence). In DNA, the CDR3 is TGTGCCAGCAGCCTCTACCATCCCATTTCTTTCTCTGAGACCCAGTACTTC. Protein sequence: CASSLYHPISFSETQYF.

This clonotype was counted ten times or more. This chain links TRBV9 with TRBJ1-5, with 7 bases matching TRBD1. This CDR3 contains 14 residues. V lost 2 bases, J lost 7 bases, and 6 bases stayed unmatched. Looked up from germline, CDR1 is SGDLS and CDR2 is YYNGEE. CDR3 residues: CASSVGGGAQPQHF. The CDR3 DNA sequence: TGTGCCAGCAGCGTCGGAGGGGGCGCCCAGCCCCAGCATTTT.

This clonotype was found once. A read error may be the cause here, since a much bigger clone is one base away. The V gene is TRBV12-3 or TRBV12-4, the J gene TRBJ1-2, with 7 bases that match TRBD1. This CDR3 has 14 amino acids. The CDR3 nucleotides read TGTACCAGCAGTGGCTGGGATACGGGACAGTCCTACACCTTC. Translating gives CTSSGWDTGQSYTF.

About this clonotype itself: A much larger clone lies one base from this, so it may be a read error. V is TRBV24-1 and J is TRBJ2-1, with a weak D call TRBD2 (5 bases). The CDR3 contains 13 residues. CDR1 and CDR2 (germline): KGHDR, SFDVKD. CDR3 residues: CATSDTRADEQSF. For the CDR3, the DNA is TGTGCCACCAGTGATACTAGGGCGGATGAGCAGTCCTTC.

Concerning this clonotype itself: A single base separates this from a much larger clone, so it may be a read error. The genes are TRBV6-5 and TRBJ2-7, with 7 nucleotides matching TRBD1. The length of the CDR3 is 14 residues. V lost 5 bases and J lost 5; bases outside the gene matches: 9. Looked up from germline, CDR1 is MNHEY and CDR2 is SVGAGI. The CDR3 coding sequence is TGTGCCAGCAGTGAGATAGGGGGCGCGCACGAGCAGTACTTC. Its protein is CASSEIGGAHEQYF.

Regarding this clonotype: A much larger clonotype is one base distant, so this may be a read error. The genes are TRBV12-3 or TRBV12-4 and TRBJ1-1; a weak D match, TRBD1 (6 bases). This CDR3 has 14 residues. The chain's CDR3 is CAGRVQGRNTEAFF. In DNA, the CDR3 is TGTGCCGGCAGGGTACAGGGCAGGAACACTGAAGCTTTCTTT.

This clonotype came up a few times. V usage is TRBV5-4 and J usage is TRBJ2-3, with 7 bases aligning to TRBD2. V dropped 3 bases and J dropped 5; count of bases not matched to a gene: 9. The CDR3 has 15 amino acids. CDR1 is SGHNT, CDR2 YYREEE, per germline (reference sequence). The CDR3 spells CASSSPGTMVDTQYF. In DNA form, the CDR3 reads TGTGCCAGCAGCTCCCCCGGGACTATGGTAGATACGCAGTATTTT.

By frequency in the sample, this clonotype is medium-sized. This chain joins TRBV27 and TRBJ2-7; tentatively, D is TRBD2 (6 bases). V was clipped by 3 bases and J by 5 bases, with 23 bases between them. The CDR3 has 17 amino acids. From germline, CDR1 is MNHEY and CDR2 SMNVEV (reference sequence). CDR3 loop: CASSFSRDLAGSDEQYF. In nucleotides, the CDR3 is TGTGCCAGCAGTTTCTCCCGGGACTTAGCAGGGTCCGACGAGCAGTACTTC.

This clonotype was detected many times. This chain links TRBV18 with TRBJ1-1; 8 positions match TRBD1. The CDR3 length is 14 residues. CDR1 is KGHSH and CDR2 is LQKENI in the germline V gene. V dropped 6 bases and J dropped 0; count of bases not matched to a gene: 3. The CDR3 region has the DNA TGTGCCAGCTCTCTGGACAGGGTGAACACTGAAGCTTTCTTT. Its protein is CASSLDRVNTEAFF.

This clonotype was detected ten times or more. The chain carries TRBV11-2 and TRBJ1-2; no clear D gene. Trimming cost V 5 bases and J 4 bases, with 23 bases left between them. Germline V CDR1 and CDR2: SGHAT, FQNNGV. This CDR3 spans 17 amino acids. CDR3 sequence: CASSEVRTSRKTYGYTF. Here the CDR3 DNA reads TGTGCCAGCAGCGAGGTTAGAACAAGCAGAAAGACCTATGGCTACACCTTC.

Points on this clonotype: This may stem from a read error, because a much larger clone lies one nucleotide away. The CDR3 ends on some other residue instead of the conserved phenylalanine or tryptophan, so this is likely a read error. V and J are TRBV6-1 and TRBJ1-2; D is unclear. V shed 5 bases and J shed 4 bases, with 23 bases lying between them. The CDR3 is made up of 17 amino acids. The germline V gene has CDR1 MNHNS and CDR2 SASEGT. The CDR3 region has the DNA TGTGCCAGCAGTCGTGTACAGCCTTACGGAAAGACCTATGGCTACACCTCC. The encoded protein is CASSRVQPYGKTYGYTS.

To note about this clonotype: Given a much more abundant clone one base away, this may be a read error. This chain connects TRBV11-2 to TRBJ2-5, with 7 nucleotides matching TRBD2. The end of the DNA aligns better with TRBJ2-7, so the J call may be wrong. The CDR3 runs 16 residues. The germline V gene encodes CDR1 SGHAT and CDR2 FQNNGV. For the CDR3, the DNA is TGTACCAGCAGCTTAACTACGACTAGCCTGTCCTACGAGCAGTACTTC. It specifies CTSSLTTTSLSYEQYF.

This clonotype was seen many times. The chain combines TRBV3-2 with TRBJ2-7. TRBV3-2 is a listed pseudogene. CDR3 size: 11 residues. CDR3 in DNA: TGTGCCAGCAGCCAAACGACGAACACATACTTC. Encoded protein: CASSQTTNTYF.

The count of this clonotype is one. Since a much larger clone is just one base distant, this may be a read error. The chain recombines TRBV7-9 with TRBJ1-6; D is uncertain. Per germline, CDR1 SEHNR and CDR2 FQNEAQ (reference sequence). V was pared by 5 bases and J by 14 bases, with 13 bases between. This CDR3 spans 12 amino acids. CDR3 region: CASSLPHSALHF. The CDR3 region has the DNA TGTGCCAGCAGCCTCCCTCATTCGGCCCTCCACTTT.

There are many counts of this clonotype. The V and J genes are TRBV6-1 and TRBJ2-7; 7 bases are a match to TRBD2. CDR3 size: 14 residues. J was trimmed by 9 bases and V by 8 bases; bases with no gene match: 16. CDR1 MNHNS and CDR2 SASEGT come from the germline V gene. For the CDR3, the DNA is TGTGCCAGCCGACTTGGGGGGGGAGTAGAGCGGCAGTACTTC. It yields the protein CASRLGGGVERQYF.

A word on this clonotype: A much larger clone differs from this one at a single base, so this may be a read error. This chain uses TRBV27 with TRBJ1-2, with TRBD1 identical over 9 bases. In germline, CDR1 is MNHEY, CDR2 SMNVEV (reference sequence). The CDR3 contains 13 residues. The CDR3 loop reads CAGSWRQGGGYTF. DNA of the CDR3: TGTGCCGGCAGTTGGAGACAGGGGGGTGGCTACACCTTC.

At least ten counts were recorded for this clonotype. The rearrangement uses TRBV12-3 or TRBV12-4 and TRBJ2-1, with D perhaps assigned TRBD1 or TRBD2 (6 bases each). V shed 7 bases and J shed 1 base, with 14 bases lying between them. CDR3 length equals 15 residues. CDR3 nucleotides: TGTGCCAGCATTAGAGGGGGGTGGTCCTACAATGAGCAGTTCTTC. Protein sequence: CASIRGGWSYNEQFF.

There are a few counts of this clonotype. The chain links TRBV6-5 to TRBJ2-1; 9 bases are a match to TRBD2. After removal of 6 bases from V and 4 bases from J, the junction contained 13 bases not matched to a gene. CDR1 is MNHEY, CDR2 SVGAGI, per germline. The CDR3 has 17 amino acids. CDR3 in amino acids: CASRQLLIAGAYNEQFF. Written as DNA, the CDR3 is TGTGCCAGCAGACAACTCCTAATAGCGGGGGCTTACAATGAGCAGTTCTTC.

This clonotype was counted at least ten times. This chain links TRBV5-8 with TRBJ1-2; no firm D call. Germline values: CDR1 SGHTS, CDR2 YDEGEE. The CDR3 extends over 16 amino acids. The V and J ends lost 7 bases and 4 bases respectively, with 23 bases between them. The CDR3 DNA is TGTGCCAGCGCGATGAGTCATCCACGAAAGACCTATGGCTACACCTTC. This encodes CASAMSHPRKTYGYTF.

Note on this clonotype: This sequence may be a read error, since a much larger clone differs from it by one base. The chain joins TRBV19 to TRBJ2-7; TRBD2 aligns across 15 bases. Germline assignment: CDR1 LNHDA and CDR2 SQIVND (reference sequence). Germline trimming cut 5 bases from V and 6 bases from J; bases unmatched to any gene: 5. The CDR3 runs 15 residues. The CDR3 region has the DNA TGTGCCAGTAGTTGGACTAGCGGGAGGGCCCGCGAGCAGTACTTC. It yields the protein CASSWTSGRAREQYF.

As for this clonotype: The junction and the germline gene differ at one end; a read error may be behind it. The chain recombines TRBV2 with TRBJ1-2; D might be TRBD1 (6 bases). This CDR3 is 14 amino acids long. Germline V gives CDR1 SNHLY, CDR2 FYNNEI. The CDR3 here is CAGSNRVWSYGYTF. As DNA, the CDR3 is TGTGCCGGCAGTAACAGGGTTTGGAGCTATGGCTACACCTTC.

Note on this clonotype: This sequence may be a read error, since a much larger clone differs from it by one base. CDR3 sequence reads: CSVGSGPNEQFF. CDR3 DNA sequence: TGCAGCGTTGGGTCCGGGCCCAATGAGCAGTTCTTC. The chain carries TRBV29-1 and TRBJ2-1; D not certain. The length of the CDR3 is 12 residues. The ends were cut back, 4 bases at V and 6 bases at J, with 10 bases in the middle. From germline, CDR1 is SQVTM and CDR2 ANQGSEA.

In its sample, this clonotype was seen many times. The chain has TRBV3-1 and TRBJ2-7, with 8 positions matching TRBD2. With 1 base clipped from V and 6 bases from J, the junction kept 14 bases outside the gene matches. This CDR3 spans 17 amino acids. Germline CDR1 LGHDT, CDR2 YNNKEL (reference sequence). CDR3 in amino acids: CASSQARGGAGVAEQYF. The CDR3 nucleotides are TGTGCCAGCAGCCAAGCTCGGGGGGGGGCGGGAGTGGCCGAGCAGTACTTC.

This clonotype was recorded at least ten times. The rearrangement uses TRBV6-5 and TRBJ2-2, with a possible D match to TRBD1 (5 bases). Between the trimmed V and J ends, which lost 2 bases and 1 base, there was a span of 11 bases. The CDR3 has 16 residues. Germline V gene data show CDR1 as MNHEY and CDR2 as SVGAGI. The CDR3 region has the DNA TGTGCCAGCAGTTACAGGGGAAGACAGAACACCGGGGAGCTGTTTTTT. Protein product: CASSYRGRQNTGELFF.

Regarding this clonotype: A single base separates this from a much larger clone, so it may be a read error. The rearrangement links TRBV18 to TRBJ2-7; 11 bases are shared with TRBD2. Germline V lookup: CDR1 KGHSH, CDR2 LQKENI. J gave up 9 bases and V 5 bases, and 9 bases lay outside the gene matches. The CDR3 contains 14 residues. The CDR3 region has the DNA TGTGCCAGCTCAACACTAGCGGGAGACACCGGGCAGTACTTC. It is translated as CASSTLAGDTGQYF.

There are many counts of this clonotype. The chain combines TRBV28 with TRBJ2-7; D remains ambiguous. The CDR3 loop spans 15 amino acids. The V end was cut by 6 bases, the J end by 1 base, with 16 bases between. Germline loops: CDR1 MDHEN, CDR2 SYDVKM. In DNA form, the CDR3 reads TGTGCCAGCAGCCCTAGGGTAGACGGGTCCTACGAGCAGTACTTC. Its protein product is CASSPRVDGSYEQYF.

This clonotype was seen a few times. CDR3 sequence: CASSEDATLRKTYGYTF. Written as DNA, the CDR3 is TGTGCCAGCAGCGAGGACGCCACCCTTCGAAAGACCTATGGCTACACCTTC. V usage is TRBV3-1 and J usage is TRBJ1-2; no reliable D call. Germline V CDR1 and CDR2: LGHDT, YNNKEL (reference sequence). Trimming removed 5 bases from V and 4 bases from J, with 23 bases in between. The CDR3 loop spans 17 amino acids. Supplemented by reference TRBV3-1 and TRBJ1-2, the full variable domain reads DTAVSQTPKYLVTQMGNDKSIKCEQNLGHDTMYWYKQDSKKFLKIMFSYNNKELIINETVPNRFSPKSPDKAHLNLHINSLELGDSAVYFCASSEDATLRKTYGYTFGSGTRLTVV.

This chain's CDR3 is CASSRDSTTSGSDTQYF. CDR3 bases: TGTGCCAGTAGTAGAGACTCAACGACTAGCGGGAGCGATACGCAGTATTTT. The rearrangement uses TRBV19 and TRBJ2-3, with 12 bases identical to TRBD2. CDR3 length equals 17 residues. CDR1 is LNHDA and CDR2 is SQIVND in the germline V gene (reference sequence). The junction had 11 bases not matched to a gene; V was cut back by 4 bases and J by 6 bases.